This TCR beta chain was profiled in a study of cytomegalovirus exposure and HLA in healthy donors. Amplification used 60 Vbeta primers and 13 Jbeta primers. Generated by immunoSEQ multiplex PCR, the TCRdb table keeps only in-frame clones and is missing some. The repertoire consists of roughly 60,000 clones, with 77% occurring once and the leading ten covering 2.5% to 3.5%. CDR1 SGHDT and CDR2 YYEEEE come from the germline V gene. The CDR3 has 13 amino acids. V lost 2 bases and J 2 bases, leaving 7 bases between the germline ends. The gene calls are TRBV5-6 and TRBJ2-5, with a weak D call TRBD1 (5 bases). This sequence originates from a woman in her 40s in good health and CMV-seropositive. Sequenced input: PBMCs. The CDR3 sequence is CASSLPGQETQYF. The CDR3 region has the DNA TGTGCCAGCAGCTTACCAGGGCAAGAGACCCAGTACTTC.